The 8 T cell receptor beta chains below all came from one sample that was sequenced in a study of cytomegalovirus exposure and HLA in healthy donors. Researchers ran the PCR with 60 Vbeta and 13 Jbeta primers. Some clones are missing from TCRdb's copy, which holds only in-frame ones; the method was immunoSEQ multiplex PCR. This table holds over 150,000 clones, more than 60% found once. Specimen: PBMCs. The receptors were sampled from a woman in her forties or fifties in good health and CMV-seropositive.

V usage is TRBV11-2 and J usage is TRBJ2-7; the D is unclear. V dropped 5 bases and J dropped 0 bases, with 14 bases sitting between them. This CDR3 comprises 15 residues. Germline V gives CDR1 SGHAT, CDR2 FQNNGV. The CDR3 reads CASSKYRVSSYEQYF. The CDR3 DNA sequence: TGTGCCAGCAGCAAATACCGGGTAAGCTCCTACGAGCAGTACTTC. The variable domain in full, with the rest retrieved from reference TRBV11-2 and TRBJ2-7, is EAGVAQSPRYKIIEKRQSVAFWCNPISGHATLYWYQQILGQGPKLLIQFQNNGVVDDSQLPKDRFSAERLKGVDSTLKIQPAKLEDSAVYLCASSKYRVSSYEQYFGPGTRLTVT.

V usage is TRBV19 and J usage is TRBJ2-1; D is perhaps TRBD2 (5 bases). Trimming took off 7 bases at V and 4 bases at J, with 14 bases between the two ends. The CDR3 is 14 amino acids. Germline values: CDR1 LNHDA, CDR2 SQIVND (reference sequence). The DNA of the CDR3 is TGTGCCAGTACGAGAGGGATCGGGTACAATGAGCAGTTCTTC. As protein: CASTRGIGYNEQFF.

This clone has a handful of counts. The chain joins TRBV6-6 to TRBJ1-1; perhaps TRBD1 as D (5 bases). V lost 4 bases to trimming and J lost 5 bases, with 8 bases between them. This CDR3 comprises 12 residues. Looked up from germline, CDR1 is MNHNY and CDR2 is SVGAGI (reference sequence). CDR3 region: CASSSQGTEAFF. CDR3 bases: TGTGCCAGCAGTTCCCAGGGTACTGAAGCTTTCTTT.

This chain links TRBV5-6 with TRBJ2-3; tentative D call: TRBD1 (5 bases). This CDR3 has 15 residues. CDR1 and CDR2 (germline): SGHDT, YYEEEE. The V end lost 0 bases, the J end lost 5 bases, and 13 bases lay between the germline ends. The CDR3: CASSLGPRVGDTQYF. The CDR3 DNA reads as TGTGCCAGCAGCTTGGGTCCCAGGGTCGGAGATACGCAGTATTTT. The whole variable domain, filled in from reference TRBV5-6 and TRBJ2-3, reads DAGVTQSPTHLIKTRGQQVTLRCSPKSGHDTVSWYQQALGQGPQFIFQYYEEEERQRGNFPDRFSGHQFPNYSSELNVNALLLGDSALYLCASSLGPRVGDTQYFGPGTRLTVL.

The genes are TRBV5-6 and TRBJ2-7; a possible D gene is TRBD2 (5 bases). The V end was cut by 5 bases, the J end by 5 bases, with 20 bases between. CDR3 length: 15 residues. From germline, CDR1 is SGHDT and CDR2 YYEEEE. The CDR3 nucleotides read TGTGCCAGCAGTCAATCCGGGGAAAGACTCAACGAGCAGTACTTC. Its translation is CASSQSGERLNEQYF.

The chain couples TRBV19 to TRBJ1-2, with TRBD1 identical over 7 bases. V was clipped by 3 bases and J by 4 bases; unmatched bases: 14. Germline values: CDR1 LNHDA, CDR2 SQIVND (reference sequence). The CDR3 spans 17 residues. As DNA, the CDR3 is TGTGCCAGTAGTATTTTGGGGACAGAGTTTGCCCTCTATGGCTACACCTTC. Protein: CASSILGTEFALYGYTF.

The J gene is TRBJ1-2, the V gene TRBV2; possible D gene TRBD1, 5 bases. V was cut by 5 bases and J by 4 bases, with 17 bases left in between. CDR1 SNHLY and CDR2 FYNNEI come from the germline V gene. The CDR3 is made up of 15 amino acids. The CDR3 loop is CASSSGGRGSYGYTF. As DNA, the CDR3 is TGTGCCAGCAGTTCCGGGGGACGGGGGAGCTATGGCTACACCTTC.

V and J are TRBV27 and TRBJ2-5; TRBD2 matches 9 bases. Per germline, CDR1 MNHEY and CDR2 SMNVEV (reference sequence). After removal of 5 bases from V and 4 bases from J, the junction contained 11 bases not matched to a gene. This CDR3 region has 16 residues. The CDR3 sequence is CASSVGFSREGETQYF. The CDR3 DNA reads TGTGCCAGCAGTGTAGGGTTCTCGCGGGAGGGAGAGACCCAGTACTTC.